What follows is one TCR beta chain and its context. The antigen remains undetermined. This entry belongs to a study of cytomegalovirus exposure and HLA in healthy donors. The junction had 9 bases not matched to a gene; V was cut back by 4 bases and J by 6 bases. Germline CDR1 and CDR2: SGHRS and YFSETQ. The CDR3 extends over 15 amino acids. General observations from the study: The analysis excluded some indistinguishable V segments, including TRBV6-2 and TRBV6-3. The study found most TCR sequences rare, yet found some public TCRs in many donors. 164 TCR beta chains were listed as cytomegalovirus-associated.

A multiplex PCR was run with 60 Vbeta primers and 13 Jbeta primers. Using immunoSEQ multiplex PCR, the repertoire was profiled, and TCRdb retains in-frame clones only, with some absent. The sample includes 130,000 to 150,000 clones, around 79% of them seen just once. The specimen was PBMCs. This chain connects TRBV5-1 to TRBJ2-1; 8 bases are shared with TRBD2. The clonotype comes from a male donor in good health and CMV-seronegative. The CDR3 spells CASSLPTGTSNEQFF. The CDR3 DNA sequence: TGCGCCAGCAGCCTACCAACCGGGACTAGCAATGAGCAGTTCTTC.